Listed below are T cell receptor beta chains from one sample, sequenced in a study of blood T cell repertoires in COVID-19. TCRdb's copy holds only in-frame clones and misses some; the assay was immunoSEQ multiplex PCR. The sample holds under 85,000 clones, roughly nine tenths seen once. What was sequenced was peripheral blood. The receptor source for this set is a man older than 75 in a cohort sampled during active COVID-19. Each CDR3 is given with its conserved first and last residue. The D gene is left open where the match is weak. Not all rows give a size; the values are once, few, many and, for expanded clones, a class.

D gene,clone size,V gene,J gene,CDR3 DNA,CDR3 protein
TRBD1,.,TRBV6-5,TRBJ2-5,TGTGCCAGCAGTTACTTCGGGACAGGGGGCAGGGAGACCCAGTACTTC,CASSYFGTGGRETQYF
.,.,TRBV7-2,TRBJ1-1,TGTGCCAGCAGCCAAGGGGGGGACACTGAAGCTTTCTTT,CASSQGGDTEAFF
TRBD2,.,TRBV19,TRBJ2-1,TGTGCCAGTGACATCGGGAGCGGGGGGTACAATGAGCAGTTCTTC,CASDIGSGGYNEQFF
.,.,TRBV5-4,TRBJ1-3,TGTGCCAGCAGCTTGGGAGCAGGGGCCTCTGGAAACACCATATATTTT,CASSLGAGASGNTIYF
TRBD2,.,TRBV5-4,TRBJ2-3,TGTGCCAGCAGCGAAGGGCGGGGGGCTAGCACAGATACGCAGTATTTT,CASSEGRGASTDTQYF
.,.,TRBV2,TRBJ1-5,TGTGCCAGCAGTGTTCGTAGTAGCAATCAGCCCCAGCATTTT,CASSVRSSNQPQHF
TRBD1,.,TRBV11-2,TRBJ2-7,TGTGCCAGCAGCTCCGGGACAGGGGGCGGCTACGAGCAGTACTTC,CASSSGTGGGYEQYF
.,once,TRBV27,TRBJ1-5,TGTGCCAGCAGTTTAAGCGGCAGTAAACAGCCCCAGCATTTT,CASSLSGSKQPQHF
.,.,TRBV11-3,TRBJ2-2,TGTGCCAGCCGGGGGACCACCGGGGAGCTGTTTTTT,CASRGTTGELFF
.,few,TRBV10-3,TRBJ1-2,TGTGCCATCAGTGAGTCGACAGAACACGGCTACACCTTC,CAISESTEHGYTF
.,.,TRBV7-2,TRBJ1-1,TGTGCCAGCAGCTCTCCCGGGTCAGGGGACACTGAAGCTTTCTTT,CASSSPGSGDTEAFF
.,.,TRBV25-1,TRBJ1-6,TGTGCCAGCAGCGACCTGTCGGGGGAAGGTTCACCCCTCCACTTT,CASSDLSGEGSPLHF
TRBD2,.,TRBV7-9,TRBJ2-2,TGTGCCAGCAGCTTACACGCTCGTCCCGGGGGGGCCCGGACCGGGGAGCTGTTTTTT,CASSLHARPGGARTGELFF
.,.,TRBV5-1,TRBJ2-6,TGCGCCAGCAGTCAGGGTGATGGGGCCAACGTCCTGACTTTC,CASSQGDGANVLTF
.,.,TRBV3-1/TRBV3-2,TRBJ1-2,TGTGCCAGCAGCCAAGCCGGGACACTCTATGGCTACACCTTC,CASSQAGTLYGYTF
TRBD1,few,TRBV5-1,TRBJ1-4,TGCGCCAGCAAAGGACAGGGGGTGTCTAATGAAAAACTGTTTTTT,CASKGQGVSNEKLFF
TRBD1,.,TRBV11-2,TRBJ2-5,TGTGCCAGCAGCATCCGACAGGGAACCGAAGAGACCCAGTACTTC,CASSIRQGTEETQYF
TRBD2,.,TRBV13,TRBJ2-1,TGTGCCAGCAGCCCCCTCGGGGGGAGGGCCACAATGAGGCAGTTCTTC,CASSPLGGRATMRQFF
TRBD2,.,TRBV4-3,TRBJ2-1,TGCGCCAGCAGCCATTTGGGACTAGCGGGCCTCAATGAGCAGTTCTTC,CASSHLGLAGLNEQFF
TRBD2,few,TRBV11-3,TRBJ2-1,TGTGCCAGCAGCTTCACTAGCGGGGGCACGAATGAGCAGTTCTTC,CASSFTSGGTNEQFF
.,once,TRBV6-5,TRBJ1-1,TGTGCCAGCAGTTACGACCAACAGGGCTATAACACTGAAGCTTTCTTT,CASSYDQQGYNTEAFF
TRBD1,once,TRBV25-1,TRBJ1-4,TGTGCCAGCAGTGAAACCCCCCACAGGGGCCTAAATGAAAAACTGTTTTTT,CASSETPHRGLNEKLFF
.,.,TRBV7-9,TRBJ2-3,TGTGCCAGCAGCTTACCGGGGAAGGGCACAGATACGCAGTATTTT,CASSLPGKGTDTQYF
TRBD2,.,TRBV28,TRBJ2-6,TGTGCCATCAGCGGGGGGCGTGGGGCCAACGTCCTGACTTTC,CAISGGRGANVLTF
.,.,TRBV7-8,TRBJ1-1,TGTGCCAGCAGCTTAGTGCGGGGGTGGACTGAAGCTTTCTTT,CASSLVRGWTEAFF
TRBD1,.,TRBV4-3,TRBJ2-3,TGCGCCAGCAGCCAAGATCAGGGGACAGGCGATACGCAGTATTTT,CASSQDQGTGDTQYF
TRBD1,.,TRBV18,TRBJ2-2,TGTGCCAGCTCACCGCAGGGACAGGGTACCGGGGAGCTGTTTTTT,CASSPQGQGTGELFF
.,.,TRBV6-1,TRBJ2-5,TGTGCCAGCAGTGAATGGCGCCCAGGCCAAGAGACCCAGTACTTC,CASSEWRPGQETQYF
.,few,TRBV7-9,TRBJ2-5,TGTGCCAGCATCCAGGCGGGGAGGGAGACCCAGTACTTC,CASIQAGRETQYF
.,.,TRBV5-1,TRBJ2-2,TGCGCCAGCAGCTGGCTTCAACAGTTGAACACCGGGGAGCTGTTTTTT,CASSWLQQLNTGELFF
TRBD2,.,TRBV3-1/TRBV3-2,TRBJ2-5,TGTGCCAGCAGCCACGGACTAGCGGGGGGCCAAGAGACCCAGTACTTC,CASSHGLAGGQETQYF
TRBD1,.,TRBV9,TRBJ1-2,TGTGCCAGCAGCGTAGACAGGGGGCCCTATGGCTACACCTTC,CASSVDRGPYGYTF
TRBD2,.,TRBV19,TRBJ2-1,TGTGCCAGTAGTAAGGCGGGGGGTTACAATGAGCAGTTCTTC,CASSKAGGYNEQFF
.,.,TRBV5-1,TRBJ2-5,TGCGCCAGCAGCCTTTGGGGCGGGGATGAGACCCAGTACTTC,CASSLWGGDETQYF
.,.,TRBV14,TRBJ1-6,TGTGCCAGCAGCCAAGAATGGGGAGTATATAATTCACCCCTCCACTTT,CASSQEWGVYNSPLHF
.,.,TRBV29-1,TRBJ1-1,TGCAGCGTTTTCGAGGGCTCCACTGAAGCTTTCTTT,CSVFEGSTEAFF
.,.,TRBV10-3,TRBJ2-2,TGTGCCACCCATCCAGGGGCTGCCACCGGGGAGCTGTTTTTT,CATHPGAATGELFF